This is a list of T cell receptor beta chains from one sample in a study of read filtering for tumor transcriptome and immune sequencing. TCRdb analysed the reads with MiXCR anew, one entry per CDR3 protein. Among approximately 61,000 distinct CDR3 sequences, about 19% were seen once, and the ten largest hold 11% to 15%. The sample taken for sequencing was a population of CD138-negative cells sorted from bone marrow. These receptors were obtained from a donor at least 40 years old with multiple myeloma. The CDR3 runs from the conserved cysteine through the conserved F or W. A D gene is named only where the DNA matches it firmly. Clone size, where shown, is once, few, many, or a class for clones that have expanded.

CDR3 DNA: TGTGCCAGCAGCTTACCCCCGGGGGTCAATGAGCAGTTCTTC
CDR3 protein: CASSLPPGVNEQFF
J gene: TRBJ2-1
V gene: TRBV28
clone size: -
D gene: -

CDR3 DNA: TGCAGTGCTAGAGTTTGGCCTAGCGGAGGGATATTCACAGATACGCAGTATTTT
CDR3 protein: CSARVWPSGGIFTDTQYF
J gene: TRBJ2-3
V gene: TRBV20-1
clone size: many
D gene: TRBD2

CDR3 DNA: TGCAGTGCTAGAATCGGGAGTAAAAAAGAGACCCAGTACTTC
CDR3 protein: CSARIGSKKETQYF
J gene: TRBJ2-5
V gene: TRBV20-1
clone size: many
D gene: -

CDR3 DNA: TGCAGCGCCAGGACAGGAGGGATTTACGAGCAGTACTTC
CDR3 protein: CSARTGGIYEQYF
J gene: TRBJ2-7
V gene: TRBV29-1
clone size: many
D gene: -

CDR3 DNA: TGCAGTGCTTGGATGACAGTGAACACTGAAGCTTTCTTT
CDR3 protein: CSAWMTVNTEAFF
J gene: TRBJ1-1
V gene: TRBV20-1
clone size: few
D gene: -

CDR3 DNA: TGTGCTAGTGCCGCCAGCTTAGCGGGGCTCGGGGAGCTGTTTTTT
CDR3 protein: CASAASLAGLGELFF
J gene: TRBJ2-2
V gene: TRBV12-5
clone size: many
D gene: TRBD2

CDR3 DNA: TGTGCCAGCAGTTTATCTGATTCACCCCTCCACTTT
CDR3 protein: CASSLSDSPLHF
J gene: TRBJ1-6
V gene: TRBV28
clone size: many
D gene: -

CDR3 DNA: TGTGCCAGCACCCTAGGGGGAGGGGGCACTATCTACGAGCAGTACTTC
CDR3 protein: CASTLGGGGTIYEQYF
J gene: TRBJ2-7
V gene: TRBV28
clone size: many
D gene: -

CDR3 DNA: TGTGCCAGCAGTTACTCGAGCGGGAGAGAGTCCTACAATGAGCAGTTCTTC
CDR3 protein: CASSYSSGRESYNEQFF
J gene: TRBJ2-1
V gene: TRBV6-5
clone size: -
D gene: TRBD2

CDR3 DNA: TGTGCCAGTAGTATTGTCGGGGCAGATACGCAGTATTTT
CDR3 protein: CASSIVGADTQYF
J gene: TRBJ2-3
V gene: TRBV19
clone size: -
D gene: -

CDR3 DNA: TGCGCCAGCCGGAAGGGGGGCGACGAGCAGTACTTC
CDR3 protein: CASRKGGDEQYF
J gene: TRBJ2-7
V gene: TRBV23-1
clone size: many
D gene: -

CDR3 DNA: TGTGCCAGCAGTGCGAAAGGCCCGATTAACTATGGCTACACCTTC
CDR3 protein: CASSAKGPINYGYTF
J gene: TRBJ1-2
V gene: TRBV25-1
clone size: -
D gene: -

CDR3 DNA: TGTACCAGCAGGGAGTACAGGCCCAACAATGAGCAGTTCTTC
CDR3 protein: CTSREYRPNNEQFF
J gene: TRBJ2-1
V gene: TRBV2
clone size: -
D gene: -

CDR3 DNA: TGTGCCAGCAGTGGAGAGGGGACGGGTGAAAAACTGTTTTTT
CDR3 protein: CASSGEGTGEKLFF
J gene: TRBJ1-4
V gene: TRBV2
clone size: few
D gene: -

CDR3 DNA: TGTGCCAGCATCCTGAGCCCTGGACTAGCGGGGGGGGGAGATACGCAGTATTTT
CDR3 protein: CASILSPGLAGGGDTQYF
J gene: TRBJ2-3
V gene: TRBV28
clone size: many
D gene: TRBD2

CDR3 DNA: TGTGCCAGCAGCGGGGGACTAGTCACAGATACGCAGTATTTT
CDR3 protein: CASSGGLVTDTQYF
J gene: TRBJ2-3
V gene: TRBV5-4
clone size: many
D gene: TRBD2

CDR3 DNA: TGCGCCAGCAGCCCATCCCGTCGAGCGGGAGGGAGGGATGAGCAGTTCTTC
CDR3 protein: CASSPSRRAGGRDEQFF
J gene: TRBJ2-1
V gene: TRBV4-1
clone size: many
D gene: TRBD2

CDR3 DNA: TGTGCCAGCAGCTTAGGCTCCTGGGGGGCCCAAGAGACCCAGTACTTC
CDR3 protein: CASSLGSWGAQETQYF
J gene: TRBJ2-5
V gene: TRBV11-3
clone size: many
D gene: -

CDR3 DNA: TGTGCCAGCAGTCCCAACAGGGTGAATGAGCAGTTCTTC
CDR3 protein: CASSPNRVNEQFF
J gene: TRBJ2-1
V gene: TRBV7-3
clone size: many
D gene: -

CDR3 DNA: TGTGCCAGCAGTGAAGGGACAGGGGACACCGGGGAGCTGTTTTTT
CDR3 protein: CASSEGTGDTGELFF
J gene: TRBJ2-2
V gene: TRBV6-1
clone size: many
D gene: TRBD1

CDR3 DNA: TGTGCCAGCAGCCAACGCGGGGCGGGGAGGGAGCTGTTTTTT
CDR3 protein: CASSQRGAGRELFF
J gene: TRBJ2-2
V gene: TRBV6-5
clone size: -
D gene: -

CDR3 DNA: TGTGCCAGCAGCAAAGGACCGAGGAACACCGGGGAGCTGTTTTTT
CDR3 protein: CASSKGPRNTGELFF
J gene: TRBJ2-2
V gene: TRBV21-1
clone size: many
D gene: -

CDR3 DNA: TGCAGCACTAACAGCGGGGCAGATACGCAGTATTTT
CDR3 protein: CSTNSGADTQYF
J gene: TRBJ2-3
V gene: TRBV29-1
clone size: many
D gene: TRBD2

CDR3 DNA: TGTGCCATCAGTGATAGCGGGTCTCCGTCGGGGGCCAACGTCCTGACTTTC
CDR3 protein: CAISDSGSPSGANVLTF
J gene: TRBJ2-6
V gene: TRBV10-3
clone size: many
D gene: TRBD2

CDR3 DNA: TGTGCCAGCTCACCGGACAGGGGTGGCAATCAGCCCCAGCATTTT
CDR3 protein: CASSPDRGGNQPQHF
J gene: TRBJ1-5
V gene: TRBV18
clone size: many
D gene: TRBD1

CDR3 DNA: TGTGCCAGTAGCCTACCGGGACAGGGTTACAATGAGCAGTTCTTC
CDR3 protein: CASSLPGQGYNEQFF
J gene: TRBJ2-1
V gene: TRBV19
clone size: many
D gene: TRBD1

CDR3 DNA: TGTGCCAGCAGTGATCTTAGGACTAAGGAAAAAGAGACCCAGTACTTC
CDR3 protein: CASSDLRTKEKETQYF
J gene: TRBJ2-5
V gene: TRBV25-1
clone size: many
D gene: -

CDR3 DNA: TGTGCCAGCAGCCAAGTGAGTAGCGGGGGTTCCTACGAGCAGTACTTC
CDR3 protein: CASSQVSSGGSYEQYF
J gene: TRBJ2-7
V gene: TRBV3-1
clone size: -
D gene: TRBD2

CDR3 DNA: TGCAGTGCCCCGGGAGGGTCCCTGCAAGAGACCCAGTACTTC
CDR3 protein: CSAPGGSLQETQYF
J gene: TRBJ2-5
V gene: TRBV20-1
clone size: many
D gene: TRBD2

CDR3 DNA: TGCGCCAGCAGCCAGGGATCGGCCGGGGAGCTGTTTTTT
CDR3 protein: CASSQGSAGELFF
J gene: TRBJ2-2
V gene: TRBV5-1
clone size: many
D gene: -

CDR3 DNA: TGCGCCAGCAGCCCTCTGGCTAGCCCCTACGAGCAGTACTTC
CDR3 protein: CASSPLASPYEQYF
J gene: TRBJ2-7
V gene: TRBV4-1
clone size: many
D gene: -

CDR3 DNA: TGCGCCAGCAGCTTGGTGTCTGGACGCGAGCAGTACTTC
CDR3 protein: CASSLVSGREQYF
J gene: TRBJ2-7
V gene: TRBV5-1
clone size: many
D gene: -

CDR3 DNA: TGTGCCAGCAGCCAAGATCTGAGGGGTGAGCAGTTCTTC
CDR3 protein: CASSQDLRGEQFF
J gene: TRBJ2-1
V gene: TRBV3-1
clone size: many
D gene: -

CDR3 DNA: TGTGCCAGTAGTATAGGTAGTGGCGTTTACGAGCAGTACTTC
CDR3 protein: CASSIGSGVYEQYF
J gene: TRBJ2-7
V gene: TRBV19
clone size: many
D gene: -

CDR3 DNA: TGCGCCAGCAGTGTTCGTAGGACAGGGAACACTGAAGCTTTCTTT
CDR3 protein: CASSVRRTGNTEAFF
J gene: TRBJ1-1
V gene: TRBV10-1
clone size: many
D gene: TRBD1

CDR3 DNA: TGCAGTGTCACTAATCGGGGGGAAGAGACCCAGTACTTC
CDR3 protein: CSVTNRGEETQYF
J gene: TRBJ2-5
V gene: TRBV20-1
clone size: many
D gene: TRBD2

CDR3 DNA: TGCAGTGCTACGGACCTCACAGATACGCAGTATTTT
CDR3 protein: CSATDLTDTQYF
J gene: TRBJ2-3
V gene: TRBV20-1
clone size: many
D gene: -

CDR3 DNA: TGCAGTGCAAGCCTGGGCTCCTACGAGCAGTACTTC
CDR3 protein: CSASLGSYEQYF
J gene: TRBJ2-7
V gene: TRBV20-1
clone size: many
D gene: -

CDR3 DNA: TGTGCCAGCAGTTGGTCTAACCAAGAGACCCAGTACTTC
CDR3 protein: CASSWSNQETQYF
J gene: TRBJ2-5
V gene: TRBV28
clone size: many
D gene: -

CDR3 DNA: TGTGCCAGCTCACCACAGGGTGTGAACACTGAAGCTTTCTTT
CDR3 protein: CASSPQGVNTEAFF
J gene: TRBJ1-1
V gene: TRBV18
clone size: few
D gene: -

CDR3 DNA: TGTGCCAGCAGCCCCAGGGGGGTGAACACTGAAGCTTTCTTT
CDR3 protein: CASSPRGVNTEAFF
J gene: TRBJ1-1
V gene: TRBV9
clone size: few
D gene: TRBD1